Following are 23 T cell receptor beta chains from one sample sequenced in a study of T cell responses to AZD1222 COVID-19 vaccine. Generated by immunoSEQ multiplex PCR, the TCRdb table keeps only in-frame clones and is missing some. This table holds about 56,000 clones, over 70% found once. This specimen consisted of peripheral blood, obtained on day 0 of AZD1222 vaccination. The receptors come from an adult in good health.

The gene calls are TRBV3-1 (or the pseudogene TRBV3-2) and TRBJ2-3; D may be TRBD1 or TRBD2 (5 bases each). Trimming took off 1 base at V and 2 bases at J, with 10 bases between the two ends. The germline CDR1 and CDR2 sequences are LGHDT and YNNKEL (reference sequence). The CDR3 contains 15 residues. The CDR3 is CASSQAGTTTDTQYF. The CDR3, as DNA: TGTGCCAGCAGCCAAGCGGGGACCACCACAGATACGCAGTATTTT.

The gene calls are TRBV7-9 and TRBJ1-1, with 10 nucleotides matching TRBD1. The junction had 4 bases not matched to a gene; V was cut back by 3 bases and J by 3 bases. CDR1 and CDR2 from the germline V gene are SEHNR and FQNEAQ (reference sequence). The CDR3 sequence is 15 residues long. CDR3 bases: TGTGCCAGCAGCTTGTACGGGACAGGGGACACTGAAGCTTTCTTT. Translation gives CASSLYGTGDTEAFF.

The V and J genes are TRBV7-8 and TRBJ1-1, with 8 bases matching TRBD1. J was trimmed by 8 bases and V by 3 bases; bases with no gene match: 11. There are 15 residues in the CDR3. Germline CDR1 reads SGHVS; CDR2 reads FQNEAQ. This CDR3 reads CASSLGDRRSAEAFF. The CDR3 nucleotides are TGTGCCAGCAGCTTGGGGGACAGGCGGTCGGCCGAAGCTTTCTTT.

The chain joins TRBV27 to TRBJ1-1; TRBD1 is a possible D gene (5 bases). V lost 1 base and J 1 base, leaving 10 bases between the germline ends. This CDR3 is built from 15 residues. The germline V gene has CDR1 MNHEY and CDR2 SMNVEV (reference sequence). CDR3 in DNA: TGTGCCAGCAGTTTATTTGGCAGGGAGAACACTGAAGCTTTCTTT. Translation gives CASSLFGRENTEAFF.

V gene TRBV6-2 or TRBV6-3 combines with J gene TRBJ2-5; 10 nucleotides align to TRBD2. The J segment lost 3 bases and the V segment lost 6 bases, leaving 7 bases of the junction unmatched. The V gene's germline CDR1 is MNHEY and CDR2 SVGEGT. The CDR3 runs to 15 residues. CDR3 in amino acids: CASSRPSGREETQYF. The CDR3 DNA follows: TGTGCCAGCAGCCGCCCTAGCGGGAGAGAAGAGACCCAGTACTTC.

V and J are TRBV20-1 and TRBJ2-7; either TRBD1 or TRBD2 may fit D (7 bases each). The CDR3 has 14 amino acids. V lost 3 bases and J lost 5, with 17 bases in between. Germline V lookup: CDR1 DFQATT, CDR2 SNEGSKA (reference sequence). CDR3 sequence reads: CSASVGGGGHEQYF. CDR3 coding DNA: TGCAGTGCTAGTGTCGGGGGAGGGGGCCACGAGCAGTACTTC.

This clone showed up just once. The J gene is TRBJ2-6, the V gene TRBV6-5; no reliable D call. The CDR3 length is 16 residues. Deletions cut 0 bases from V and 2 bases from J, with 8 bases between. The germline V gene encodes CDR1 MNHEY and CDR2 SVGAGI. The CDR3 nucleotides are TGTGCCAGCAGTTACTCTGAAGGGACTGGGGCCAACGTCCTGACTTTC. This gives the protein CASSYSEGTGANVLTF.

This clone was picked up a small number of times. The rearrangement uses TRBV5-8 and TRBJ2-7; TRBD1 or TRBD2 may be the D gene (6 bases each). The V end lost 2 bases, the J end lost 0 bases, and 15 bases lay between the germline ends. The CDR3 is 16 residues long. Per germline, CDR1 SGHTS and CDR2 YDEGEE. For the CDR3, the DNA is TGTGCCAGCAGCTTTTGGGGGCGGGAAAGCTCCTACGAGCAGTACTTC. Protein product: CASSFWGRESSYEQYF.

The genes are TRBV2 and TRBJ2-3, with a tentative D call TRBD1 (5 bases). The germline V and J ends were trimmed by 7 bases and 0 bases, with 11 bases remaining between them. Germline V CDR1 and CDR2: SNHLY, FYNNEI. The CDR3 runs 14 residues. As DNA, the CDR3 is TGTGCCAGCACAGGGATAATCAGCACAGATACGCAGTATTTT. Amino acid sequence: CASTGIISTDTQYF.

This clone is a singleton in its sample. The chain links TRBV24-1 to TRBJ2-2; 7 nucleotides match TRBD2. The CDR3 has 17 residues. Trimming cost V 0 bases and J 6 bases; bases outside gene matches: 9. Germline V gene lookup returns CDR1 KGHDR and CDR2 SFDVKD. This chain's CDR3 is CATSDLSGGPEAGELFF. CDR3 sequence (DNA): TGTGCCACCAGTGATTTGTCGGGAGGCCCTGAGGCCGGGGAGCTGTTTTTT.

The rearrangement links TRBV6-5 to TRBJ1-2; the D gene is possibly TRBD1 (6 bases). Germline V gives CDR1 MNHEY, CDR2 SVGAGI. The V end lost 7 bases, the J end lost 5 bases, and 20 bases lay between the germline ends. The CDR3 is made up of 15 amino acids. CDR3 amino acids: CASNPRDTLLYGYTF. DNA for the CDR3: TGTGCCAGCAATCCACGGGACACCTTACTTTATGGCTACACCTTC.

The chain is built from TRBV25-1 and TRBJ1-2; 9 bases are shared with TRBD1. CDR1 and CDR2 (germline): MGHDK, SYGVNS. The CDR3 length is 17 residues. J gave up 0 bases and V 8 bases, and 13 bases lay outside the gene matches. Here the CDR3 reads CASGPIGTGNANYGYTF. CDR3 nucleotide sequence: TGTGCCAGCGGGCCCATTGGGACAGGGAACGCTAACTATGGCTACACCTTC.

The chain carries TRBV7-9 and TRBJ2-3; 13 bases align to TRBD2. The CDR3 contains 17 residues. Per the germline V gene, CDR1 is SEHNR and CDR2 is FQNEAQ (reference sequence). J gave up 3 bases and V 5 bases, and 8 bases lay outside the gene matches. DNA for the CDR3: TGTGCCAGCAGCCGTAGTAGGACTAGCGGGAGTACAGATACGCAGTATTTT. Protein product: CASSRSRTSGSTDTQYF.

The V and J genes are TRBV19 and TRBJ2-1; maybe TRBD2 (6 bases). V lost 5 bases to trimming and J lost 0 bases, with 8 bases between them. The germline CDR1 and CDR2 sequences are LNHDA and SQIVND (reference sequence). The CDR3 extends over 14 amino acids. CDR3 loop: CASSFSGSYNEQFF. The CDR3 bases are TGTGCCAGTAGTTTTAGCGGCTCCTACAATGAGCAGTTCTTC.

The V call is TRBV7-3, the J call TRBJ2-5, with D possibly being TRBD2 (6 bases). Trimming cost V 4 bases and J 5 bases, with 14 bases left between them. Looked up from germline, CDR1 is SGHTA and CDR2 is FQGTGA. This CDR3 contains 14 residues. The CDR3 coding sequence is TGTGCCAGCAGCTCAGGAGGGCCCGATGAGACCCAGTACTTC. Translation gives CASSSGGPDETQYF.

V gene TRBV27 combines with J gene TRBJ1-2, with TRBD1 matching 12 bases. CDR1 and CDR2 from the germline V gene are MNHEY and SMNVEV (reference sequence). The CDR3 runs 17 residues. With V trimmed by 5 bases and J by 7 bases, 14 bases remained unmatched. CDR3 sequence reads: CASSRAGTGGAFSGYTF. The CDR3 region has the DNA TGTGCCAGCAGTCGAGCCGGGACAGGGGGCGCCTTTTCTGGCTACACCTTC.

V and J are TRBV6-4 and TRBJ2-3; D ambiguous. Germline V gives CDR1 MRHNA, CDR2 SNTAGT. Deletions cut 5 bases from V and 2 bases from J, with 11 bases between. This CDR3 is 14 amino acids long. The CDR3 is CASSPSLNTDTQYF. As DNA, the CDR3 is TGTGCCAGCAGTCCAAGTCTAAACACAGATACGCAGTATTTT.

As DNA, the CDR3 is TGTGCCATCAGTGAAACGGCTGCCTACGAGCAGTACTTC. This sequence encodes CAISETAAYEQYF. This chain uses TRBV10-3 with TRBJ2-7; no clear D. The V and J ends lost 3 bases and 2 bases respectively, with 8 bases between them. The length of the CDR3 is 13 residues. CDR1 and CDR2 (germline): ENHRY, SYGVKD.

J is TRBJ2-1 and V is TRBV4-2; D might be TRBD2 (5 bases). The V end lost 0 bases, the J end lost 3 bases, and 9 bases lay between the germline ends. Germline V CDR1 and CDR2: LGHNA, YNFKEQ. There are 15 residues in the CDR3. In nucleotides, the CDR3 is TGTGCCAGCAGCCAAGAGGCGACTAACTACAATGAGCAGTTCTTC. It translates to CASSQEATNYNEQFF.

The V and J genes are TRBV20-1 and TRBJ2-7, with D hard to call. This CDR3 spans 13 amino acids. V was trimmed by 3 bases and J by 3 bases, leaving 12 bases between them. Germline CDR1 reads DFQATT; CDR2 reads SNEGSKA (reference sequence). The CDR3: CSASRANHYEQYF. CDR3 coding DNA: TGCAGTGCTAGTAGGGCTAACCACTACGAGCAGTACTTC.

CDR3 sequence reads: CASSEYGAGNTIYF. The CDR3 DNA reads as TGTGCCAGCAGTGAATATGGGGCTGGAAACACCATATATTTT. The rearrangement joins TRBV25-1 to TRBJ1-3; D unresolved. Trimming removed 0 bases from V and 2 bases from J, with 5 bases in between. Germline V lookup: CDR1 MGHDK, CDR2 SYGVNS. This CDR3 spans 14 amino acids.

V usage is TRBV11-2 and J usage is TRBJ2-6; no definite D call. From germline, CDR1 is SGHAT and CDR2 FQNNGV. V was pared by 0 bases and J by 0 bases, with 3 bases between. The CDR3 has 15 amino acids. The CDR3 sequence: CASSLEVSGANVLTF. The DNA for the CDR3 is TGTGCCAGCAGCTTAGAAGTCTCTGGGGCCAACGTCCTGACTTTC. The full variable domain, its missing parts supplied by reference TRBV11-2 and TRBJ2-6, is EAGVAQSPRYKIIEKRQSVAFWCNPISGHATLYWYQQILGQGPKLLIQFQNNGVVDDSQLPKDRFSAERLKGVDSTLKIQPAKLEDSAVYLCASSLEVSGANVLTFGAGSRLTVL.

The chain employs TRBV15 and TRBJ1-2; 10 nucleotides align to TRBD1. V shed 0 bases and J 6 bases; nucleotides not matched to a gene: 7. The CDR3 spans 16 residues. Germline assignment: CDR1 LNHNV and CDR2 YYDKDF (reference sequence). DNA of the CDR3: TGTGCCACCAGCAGAGAGAGGAGGACAGGGGGTGATGGCTACACCTTC. Its translation is CATSRERRTGGDGYTF.